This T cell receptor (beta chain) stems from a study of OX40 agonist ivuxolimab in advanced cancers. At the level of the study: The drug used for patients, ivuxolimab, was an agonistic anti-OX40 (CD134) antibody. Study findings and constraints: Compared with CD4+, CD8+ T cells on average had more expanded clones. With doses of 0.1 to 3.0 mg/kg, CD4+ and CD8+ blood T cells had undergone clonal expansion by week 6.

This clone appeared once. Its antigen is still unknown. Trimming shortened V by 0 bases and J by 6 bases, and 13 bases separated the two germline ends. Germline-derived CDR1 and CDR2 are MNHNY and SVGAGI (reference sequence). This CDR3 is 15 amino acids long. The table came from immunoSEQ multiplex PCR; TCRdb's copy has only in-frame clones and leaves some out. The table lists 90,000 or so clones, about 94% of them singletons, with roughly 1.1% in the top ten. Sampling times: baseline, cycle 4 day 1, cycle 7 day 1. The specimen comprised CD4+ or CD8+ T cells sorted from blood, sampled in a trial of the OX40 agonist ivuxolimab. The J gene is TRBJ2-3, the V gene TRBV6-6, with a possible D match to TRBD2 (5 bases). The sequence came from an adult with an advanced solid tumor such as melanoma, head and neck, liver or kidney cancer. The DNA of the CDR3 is TGTGCCAGCAGTTACTCTGGACTCCGGGTTGATACGCAGTATTTT. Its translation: CASSYSGLRVDTQYF.